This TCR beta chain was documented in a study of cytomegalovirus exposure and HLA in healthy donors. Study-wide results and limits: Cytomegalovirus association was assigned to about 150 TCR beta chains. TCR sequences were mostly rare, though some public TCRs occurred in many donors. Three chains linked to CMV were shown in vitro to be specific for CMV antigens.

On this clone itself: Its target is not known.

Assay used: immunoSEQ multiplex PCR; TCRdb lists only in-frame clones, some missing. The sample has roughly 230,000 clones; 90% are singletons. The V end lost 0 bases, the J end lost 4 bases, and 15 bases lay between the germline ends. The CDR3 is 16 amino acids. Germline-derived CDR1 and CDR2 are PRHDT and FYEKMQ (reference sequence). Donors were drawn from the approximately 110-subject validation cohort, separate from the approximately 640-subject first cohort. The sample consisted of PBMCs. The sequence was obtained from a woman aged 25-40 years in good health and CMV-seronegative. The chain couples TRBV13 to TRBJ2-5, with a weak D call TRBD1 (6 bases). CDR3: CASSLGGGRGSETQYF. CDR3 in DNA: TGTGCCAGCAGCTTAGGTGGCGGCAGGGGATCAGAGACCCAGTACTTC.